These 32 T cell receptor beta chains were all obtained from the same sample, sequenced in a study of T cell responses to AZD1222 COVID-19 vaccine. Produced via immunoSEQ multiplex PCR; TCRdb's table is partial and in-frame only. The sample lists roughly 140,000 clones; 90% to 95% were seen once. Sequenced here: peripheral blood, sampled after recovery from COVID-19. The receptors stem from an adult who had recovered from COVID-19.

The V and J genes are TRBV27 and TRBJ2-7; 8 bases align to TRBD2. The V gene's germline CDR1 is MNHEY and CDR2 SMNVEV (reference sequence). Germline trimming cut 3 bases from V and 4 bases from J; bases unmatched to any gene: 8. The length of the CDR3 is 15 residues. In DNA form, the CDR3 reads TGTGCCAGCAGTTTTGCTAGCGGGTCTCTATACGAGCAGTACTTC. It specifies CASSFASGSLYEQYF.

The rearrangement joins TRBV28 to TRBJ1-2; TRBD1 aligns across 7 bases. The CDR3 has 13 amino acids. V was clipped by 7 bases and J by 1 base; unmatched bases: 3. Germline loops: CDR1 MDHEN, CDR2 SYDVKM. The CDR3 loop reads CASNGQDNYGYTF. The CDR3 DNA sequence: TGTGCCAGCAATGGACAGGATAACTATGGCTACACCTTC.

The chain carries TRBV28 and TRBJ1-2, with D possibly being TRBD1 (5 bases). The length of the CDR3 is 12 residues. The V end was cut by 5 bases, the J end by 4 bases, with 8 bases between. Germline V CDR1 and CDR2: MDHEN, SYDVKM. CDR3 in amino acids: CASSGTVYGYTF. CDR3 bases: TGTGCCAGCAGTGGGACGGTCTATGGCTACACCTTC.

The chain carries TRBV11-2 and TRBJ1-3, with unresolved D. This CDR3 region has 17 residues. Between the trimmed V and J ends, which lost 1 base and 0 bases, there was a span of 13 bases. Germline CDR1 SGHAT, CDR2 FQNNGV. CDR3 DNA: TGTGCCAGCAGCTTAGGACCTTGGGCCTTCTCTGGAAACACCATATATTTT. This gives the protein CASSLGPWAFSGNTIYF.

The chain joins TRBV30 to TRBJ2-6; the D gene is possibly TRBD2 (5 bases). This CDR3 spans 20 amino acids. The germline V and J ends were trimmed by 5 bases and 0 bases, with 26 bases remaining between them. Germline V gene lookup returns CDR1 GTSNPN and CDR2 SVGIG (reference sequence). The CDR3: CAWGSGWTPYSISGANVLTF. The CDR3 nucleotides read TGTGCCTGGGGGAGCGGCTGGACCCCCTATAGCATCTCTGGGGCCAACGTCCTGACTTTC.

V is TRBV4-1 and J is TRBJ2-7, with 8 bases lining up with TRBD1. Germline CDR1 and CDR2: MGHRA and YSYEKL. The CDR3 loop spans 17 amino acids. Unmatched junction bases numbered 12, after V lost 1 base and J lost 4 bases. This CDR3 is CASSQVRPRDRFYEQYF. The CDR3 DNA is TGCGCCAGCAGCCAAGTACGACCCCGGGACAGGTTTTACGAGCAGTACTTC.

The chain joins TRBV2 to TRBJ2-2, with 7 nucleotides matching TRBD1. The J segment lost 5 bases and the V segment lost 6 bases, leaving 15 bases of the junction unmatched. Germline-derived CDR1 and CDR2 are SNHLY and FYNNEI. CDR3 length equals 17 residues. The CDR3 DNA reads TGTGCCAGCAGCCTACTACAGGGGCATACTAGAACCGGGGAGCTGTTTTTT. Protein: CASSLLQGHTRTGELFF. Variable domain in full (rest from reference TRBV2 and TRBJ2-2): EPEVTQTPSHQVTQMGQEVILRCVPISNHLYFYWYRQILGQKVEFLVSFYNNEISEKSEIFDDQFSVERPDGSNFTLKIRSTKLEDSAMYFCASSLLQGHTRTGELFFGEGSRLTVL.

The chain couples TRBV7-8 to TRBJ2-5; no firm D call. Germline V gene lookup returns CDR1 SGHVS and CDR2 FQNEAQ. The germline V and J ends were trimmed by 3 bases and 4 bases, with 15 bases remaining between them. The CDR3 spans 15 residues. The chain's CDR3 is CASSFSGRGLETQYF. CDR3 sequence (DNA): TGTGCCAGCAGCTTCTCGGGTCGTGGGCTAGAGACCCAGTACTTC.

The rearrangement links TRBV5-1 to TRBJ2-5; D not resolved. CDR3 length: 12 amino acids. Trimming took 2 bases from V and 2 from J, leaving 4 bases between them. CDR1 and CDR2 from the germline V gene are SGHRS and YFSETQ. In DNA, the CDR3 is TGCGCCAGCAGCTTCGTACAAGAGACCCAGTACTTC. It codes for CASSFVQETQYF.

The CDR3 protein is CASSLPGGQGEKLFF. CDR3 bases: TGTGCCAGCAGTTTACCCGGTGGGCAGGGTGAAAAACTGTTTTTT. This sequence joins TRBV28 and TRBJ1-4, with D perhaps matching TRBD1 (5 bases). The CDR3 runs to 15 residues. Germline V gene sequence: CDR1 MDHEN, CDR2 SYDVKM. V was shortened by 2 bases and J by 7 bases, with 14 bases between the two germline ends.

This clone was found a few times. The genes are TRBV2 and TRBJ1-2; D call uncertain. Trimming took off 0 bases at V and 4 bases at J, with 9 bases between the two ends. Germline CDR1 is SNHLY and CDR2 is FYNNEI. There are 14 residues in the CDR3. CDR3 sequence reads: CASSEARQSYGYTF. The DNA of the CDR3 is TGTGCCAGCAGTGAAGCTCGCCAGTCCTATGGCTACACCTTC.

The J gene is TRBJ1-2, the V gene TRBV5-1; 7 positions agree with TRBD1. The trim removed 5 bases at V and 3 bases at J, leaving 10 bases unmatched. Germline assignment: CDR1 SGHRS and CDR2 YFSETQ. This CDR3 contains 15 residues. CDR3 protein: CASSKDRDDYYGYTF. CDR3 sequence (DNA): TGCGCCAGCAGTAAAGACAGGGATGATTACTATGGCTACACCTTC.

CDR3 DNA: TGTGCCAGTAGCTCCAGGGGTTGGGACACTGAAGCTTTCTTT. It yields the protein CASSSRGWDTEAFF. V is TRBV19 and J is TRBJ1-1, with D possibly being TRBD1 (6 bases). The V and J ends lost 6 bases and 3 bases respectively, with 14 bases between them. Germline lookup yields CDR1 LNHDA and CDR2 SQIVND (reference sequence). CDR3 length: 14 amino acids. Full variable domain (outside the CDR3, taken from reference TRBV19 and TRBJ1-1): DGGITQSPKYLFRKEGQNVTLSCEQNLNHDAMYWYRQDPGQGLRLIYYSQIVNDFQKGDIAEGYSVSREKKESFPLTVTSAQKNPTAFYLCASSSRGWDTEAFFGQGTRLTVV.

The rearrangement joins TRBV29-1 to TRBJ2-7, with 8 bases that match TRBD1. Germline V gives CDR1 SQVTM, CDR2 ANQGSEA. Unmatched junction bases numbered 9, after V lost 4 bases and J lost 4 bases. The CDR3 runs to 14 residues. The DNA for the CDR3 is TGCAGCGTTGGGGTGACGACAGGGGCTTACGAGCAGTACTTC. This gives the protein CSVGVTTGAYEQYF.

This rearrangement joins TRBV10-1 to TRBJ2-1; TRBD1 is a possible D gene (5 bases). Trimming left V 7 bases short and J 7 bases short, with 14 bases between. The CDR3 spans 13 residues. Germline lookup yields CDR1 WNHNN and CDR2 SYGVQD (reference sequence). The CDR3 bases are TGCGCCAGCACGGACACCATAGGGAATGAGCAGTTCTTC. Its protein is CASTDTIGNEQFF.

The CDR3 region has the DNA TGTGCCAGCAGCCCGGGGACAGGGGGACTCGAGCAGTACTTC. This translates into CASSPGTGGLEQYF. The rearrangement links TRBV11-3 to TRBJ2-7; 11 positions agree with TRBD1. The CDR3 has 14 amino acids. The germline gives CDR1 SGHNT, CDR2 YENEEA. V was pared by 5 bases and J by 6 bases, with 6 bases of the junction left unmatched.

The CDR3 is CASSTRTGGYEQYF. The DNA for the CDR3 is TGTGCCAGCAGCACGAGGACAGGGGGCTACGAGCAGTACTTC. The chain couples TRBV11-2 to TRBJ2-7; the match to TRBD1 covers 10 bases. Trimming took 5 bases from V and 3 from J; bases not matched to a gene: 4. This CDR3 region has 14 residues. CDR1 is SGHAT and CDR2 is FQNNGV in the germline V gene.

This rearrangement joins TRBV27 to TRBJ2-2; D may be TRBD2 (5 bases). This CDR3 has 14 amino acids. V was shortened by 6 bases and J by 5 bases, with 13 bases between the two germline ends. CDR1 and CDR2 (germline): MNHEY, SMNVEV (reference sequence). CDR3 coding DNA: TGTGCCAGCAGCGCTTTTACGGGAACCGGGGAGCTGTTTTTT. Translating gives CASSAFTGTGELFF.

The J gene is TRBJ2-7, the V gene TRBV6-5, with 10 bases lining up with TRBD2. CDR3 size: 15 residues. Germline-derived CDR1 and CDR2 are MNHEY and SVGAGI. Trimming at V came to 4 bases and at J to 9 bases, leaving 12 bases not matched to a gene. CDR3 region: CASSSEREGCQGQYF. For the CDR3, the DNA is TGTGCCAGCAGTTCAGAGCGGGAGGGTTGCCAGGGGCAGTACTTC.

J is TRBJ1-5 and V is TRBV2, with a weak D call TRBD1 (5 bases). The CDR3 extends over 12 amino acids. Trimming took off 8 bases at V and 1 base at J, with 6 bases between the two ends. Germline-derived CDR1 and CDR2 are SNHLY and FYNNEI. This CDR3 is CASRDSNQPQHF. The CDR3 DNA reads TGTGCCAGCCGGGACAGCAATCAGCCCCAGCATTTT.

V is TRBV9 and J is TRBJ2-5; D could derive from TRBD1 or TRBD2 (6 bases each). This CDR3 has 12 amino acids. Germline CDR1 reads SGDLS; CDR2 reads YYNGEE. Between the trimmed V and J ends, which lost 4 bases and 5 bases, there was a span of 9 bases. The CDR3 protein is CASSQGGETQYF. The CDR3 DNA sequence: TGTGCCAGCAGCCAAGGGGGGGAGACCCAGTACTTC.

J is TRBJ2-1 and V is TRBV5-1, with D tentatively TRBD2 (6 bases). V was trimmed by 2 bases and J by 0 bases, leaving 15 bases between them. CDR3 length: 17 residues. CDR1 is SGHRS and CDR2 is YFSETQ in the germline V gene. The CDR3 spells CASSLNSGFSSYNEQFF. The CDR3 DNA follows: TGCGCCAGCAGCTTAAATAGCGGCTTTAGCTCCTACAATGAGCAGTTCTTC.

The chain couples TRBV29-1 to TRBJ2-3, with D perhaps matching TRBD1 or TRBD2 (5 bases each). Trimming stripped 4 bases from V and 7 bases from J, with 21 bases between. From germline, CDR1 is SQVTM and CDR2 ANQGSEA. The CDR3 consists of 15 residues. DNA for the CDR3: TGCAGCGTTGCCTCGATGGGGACGCTAGCAAATACGCAGTATTTT. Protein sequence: CSVASMGTLANTQYF.

The CDR3 DNA sequence: TGTGCCAGCAGCCCCGAAGAGCGGCACATTCAGTACTTC. Its translation is CASSPEERHIQYF. The V and J genes are TRBV12-3 or TRBV12-4 and TRBJ2-4; tentatively, D is TRBD2 (5 bases). Trimming pared 6 bases from V and 8 bases from J, leaving 14 bases between. This CDR3 has 13 amino acids.

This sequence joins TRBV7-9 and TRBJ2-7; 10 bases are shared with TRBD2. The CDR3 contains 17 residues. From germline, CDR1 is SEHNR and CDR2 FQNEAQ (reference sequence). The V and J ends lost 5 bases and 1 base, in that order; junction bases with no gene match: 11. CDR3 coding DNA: TGTGCCAGCAGCCACCCCCTCCTAGCGGGAGAGTCCTACGAGCAGTACTTC. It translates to CASSHPLLAGESYEQYF.

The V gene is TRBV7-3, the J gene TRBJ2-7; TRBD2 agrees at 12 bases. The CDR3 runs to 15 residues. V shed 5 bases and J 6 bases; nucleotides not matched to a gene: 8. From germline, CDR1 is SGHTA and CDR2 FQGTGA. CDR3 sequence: CASSPTSGRSGEQYF. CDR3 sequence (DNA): TGTGCCAGCAGCCCCACTAGCGGGAGGTCCGGCGAGCAGTACTTC.

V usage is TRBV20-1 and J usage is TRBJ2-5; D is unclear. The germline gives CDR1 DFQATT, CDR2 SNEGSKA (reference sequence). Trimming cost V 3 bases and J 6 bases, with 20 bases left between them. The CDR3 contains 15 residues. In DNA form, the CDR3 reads TGCAGTGCTAGTCCCGGGTCCCAGGACCCACAGACCCAGTACTTC. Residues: CSASPGSQDPQTQYF.

The CDR3 protein is CASSRDRDYGYTF. CDR3 coding DNA: TGTGCCAGCAGTCGTGACAGGGACTATGGCTACACCTTC. The V gene is TRBV3-1 (or the pseudogene TRBV3-2), the J gene TRBJ1-2, with 7 positions matching TRBD1. This CDR3 comprises 13 residues. In germline, CDR1 is LGHDT, CDR2 YNNKEL (reference sequence). Trimming at V came to 6 bases and at J to 3 bases, leaving 4 bases not matched to a gene.

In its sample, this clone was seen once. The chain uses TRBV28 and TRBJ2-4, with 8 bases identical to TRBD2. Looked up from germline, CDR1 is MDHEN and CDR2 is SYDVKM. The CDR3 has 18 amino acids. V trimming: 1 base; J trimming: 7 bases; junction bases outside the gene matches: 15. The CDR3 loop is CASSLLLSAGGGKNIQYF. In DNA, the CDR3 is TGTGCCAGCAGTTTATTGCTCTCGGCGGGAGGTGGTAAGAACATTCAGTACTTC.

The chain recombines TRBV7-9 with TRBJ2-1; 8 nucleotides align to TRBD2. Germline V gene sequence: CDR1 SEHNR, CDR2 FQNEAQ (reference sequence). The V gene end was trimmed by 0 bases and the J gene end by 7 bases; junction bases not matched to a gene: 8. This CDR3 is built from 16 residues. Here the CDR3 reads CASSLANLREGNEQFF. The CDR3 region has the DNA TGTGCCAGCAGCTTAGCCAATCTCCGGGAGGGAAATGAGCAGTTCTTC.

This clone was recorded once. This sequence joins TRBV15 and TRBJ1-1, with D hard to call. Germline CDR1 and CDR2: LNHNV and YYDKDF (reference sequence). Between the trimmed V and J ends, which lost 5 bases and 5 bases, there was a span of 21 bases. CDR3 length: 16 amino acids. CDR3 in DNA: TGTGCCACCAGCCCCCGTAGCGGGTTAAATCTTACTGAAGCTTTCTTT. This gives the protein CATSPRSGLNLTEAFF.

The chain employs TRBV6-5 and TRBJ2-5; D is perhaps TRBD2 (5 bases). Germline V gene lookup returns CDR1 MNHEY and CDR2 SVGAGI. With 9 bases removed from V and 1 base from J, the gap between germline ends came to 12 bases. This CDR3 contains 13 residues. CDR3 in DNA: TGTGCCAGTGCTACTAGAGCCCAAGAGACCCAGTACTTC. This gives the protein CASATRAQETQYF.